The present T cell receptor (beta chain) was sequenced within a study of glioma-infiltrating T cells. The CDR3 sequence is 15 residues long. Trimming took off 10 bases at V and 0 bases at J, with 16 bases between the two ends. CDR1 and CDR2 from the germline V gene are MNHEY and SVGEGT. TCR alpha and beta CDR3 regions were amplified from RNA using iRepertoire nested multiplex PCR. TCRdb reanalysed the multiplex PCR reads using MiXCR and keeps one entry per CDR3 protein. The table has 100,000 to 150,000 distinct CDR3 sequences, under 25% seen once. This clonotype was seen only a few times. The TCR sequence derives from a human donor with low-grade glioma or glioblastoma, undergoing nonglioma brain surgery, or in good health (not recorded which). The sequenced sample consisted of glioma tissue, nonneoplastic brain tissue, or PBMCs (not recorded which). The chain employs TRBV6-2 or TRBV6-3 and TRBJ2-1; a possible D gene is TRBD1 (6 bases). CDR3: CANPGALGSYNEQFF. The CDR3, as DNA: TGTGCCAACCCAGGGGCCCTGGGCTCCTACAATGAGCAGTTCTTC.